The sequence of this TCR beta chain was determined in a study of vaccination and CD4 T cells after COVID-19. For the study at large: Post-vaccine specimens were obtained a median around 79 days after dose two (range 14 to 241).

Treatment indicated: roughly 10-day PBMC culture with coronavirus spike peptide pools or control peptides (ViraFEST assay). CDR1 and CDR2 from the germline V gene are WNHNN and SYGVQD (reference sequence). This CDR3 is built from 15 residues. V was clipped by 4 bases and J by 5 bases; unmatched bases: 10. The Oncomine TCR Beta short-read assay was applied to DNA of cultured CD4+ T cells. TCRdb processed the PCR reads anew with MiXCR; each CDR3 protein has one entry. Of about 16,000 distinct CDR3 sequences listed, roughly 66% are singletons. Comment on this clonotype: The antigen remains undetermined.

The source is a human donor who had recovered from COVID-19. The chain has TRBV10-1 and TRBJ1-1; 7 bases are shared with TRBD1. Sequencing input: CD4+ T cells from blood, cultured in vitro. The chain's CDR3 is CASSADFRGRTEAFF. Written as DNA, the CDR3 is TGCGCCAGCAGTGCTGACTTCAGGGGGAGAACTGAAGCTTTCTTT.